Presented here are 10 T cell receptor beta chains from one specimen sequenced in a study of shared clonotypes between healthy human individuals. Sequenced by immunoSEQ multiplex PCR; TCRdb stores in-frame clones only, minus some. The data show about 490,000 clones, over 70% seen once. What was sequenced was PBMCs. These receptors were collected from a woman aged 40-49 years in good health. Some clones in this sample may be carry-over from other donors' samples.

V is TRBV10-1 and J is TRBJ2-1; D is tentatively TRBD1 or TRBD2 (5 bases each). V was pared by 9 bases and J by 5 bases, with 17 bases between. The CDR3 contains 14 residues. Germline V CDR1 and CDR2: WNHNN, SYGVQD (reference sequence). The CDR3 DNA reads TGCGCCAGGGCGGGCAGGGCAAGAGACAATGAGCAGTTCTTC. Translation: CARAGRARDNEQFF.

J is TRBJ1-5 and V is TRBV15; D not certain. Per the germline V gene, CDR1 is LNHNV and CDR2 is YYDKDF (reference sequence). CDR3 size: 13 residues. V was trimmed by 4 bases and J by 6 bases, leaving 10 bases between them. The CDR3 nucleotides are TGTGCCACCAGCACAATGCGGGGTCAGCCCCAGCATTTT. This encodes CATSTMRGQPQHF.

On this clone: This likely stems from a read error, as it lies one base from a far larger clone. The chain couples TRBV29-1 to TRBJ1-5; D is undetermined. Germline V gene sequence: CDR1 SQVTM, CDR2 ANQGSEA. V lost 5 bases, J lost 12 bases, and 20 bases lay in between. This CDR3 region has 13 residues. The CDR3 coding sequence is TGCAGCGTTTTGTTATCAGACGGACGGCACCAGCATTTT. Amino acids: CSVLLSDGRHQHF.

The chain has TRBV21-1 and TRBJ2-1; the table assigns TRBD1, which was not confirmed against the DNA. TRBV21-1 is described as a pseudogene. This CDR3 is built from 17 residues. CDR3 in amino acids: CASSKGGTQGRENEQFF. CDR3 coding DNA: TGTGCCAGCAGCAAAGGGGGAACGCAGGGAAGAGAGAATGAGCAGTTCTTC.

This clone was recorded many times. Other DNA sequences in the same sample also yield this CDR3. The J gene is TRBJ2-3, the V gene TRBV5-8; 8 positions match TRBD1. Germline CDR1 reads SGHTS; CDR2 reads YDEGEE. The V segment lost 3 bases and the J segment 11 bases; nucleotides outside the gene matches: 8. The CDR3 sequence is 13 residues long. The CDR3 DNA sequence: TGTGCCAGCAGCTGGACAGGGATCCTAGTGCAGTATTTT. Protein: CASSWTGILVQYF.

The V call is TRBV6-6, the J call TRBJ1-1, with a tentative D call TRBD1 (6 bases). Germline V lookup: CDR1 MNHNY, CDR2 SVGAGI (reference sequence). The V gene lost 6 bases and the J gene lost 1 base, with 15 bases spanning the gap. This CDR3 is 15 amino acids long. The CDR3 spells CASRRTGQTNTEAFF. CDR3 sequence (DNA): TGTGCCAGCAGGAGAACGGGACAAACGAACACTGAAGCTTTCTTT.

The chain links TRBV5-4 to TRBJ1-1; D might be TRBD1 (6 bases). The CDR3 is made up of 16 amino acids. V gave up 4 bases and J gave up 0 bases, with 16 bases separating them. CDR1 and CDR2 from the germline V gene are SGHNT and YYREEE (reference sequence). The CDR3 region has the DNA TGTGCCAGCAGCCGGACACAGGGATTTATGAACACTGAAGCTTTCTTT. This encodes CASSRTQGFMNTEAFF.

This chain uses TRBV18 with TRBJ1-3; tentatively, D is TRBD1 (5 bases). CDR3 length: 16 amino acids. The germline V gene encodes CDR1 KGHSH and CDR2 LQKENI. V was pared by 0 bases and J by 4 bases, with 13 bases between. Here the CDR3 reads CASSPPGRGNGNTIYF. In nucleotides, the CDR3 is TGTGCCAGCTCACCACCCGGACGGGGGAACGGAAACACCATATATTTT. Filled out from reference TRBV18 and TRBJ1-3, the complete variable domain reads NAGVMQNPRHLVRRRGQEARLRCSPMKGHSHVYWYRQLPEEGLKFMVYLQKENIIDESGMPKERFSAEFPKEGPSILRIQQVVRGDSAAYFCASSPPGRGNGNTIYFGEGSWLTVV.

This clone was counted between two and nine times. The CDR3 protein is CASGLVRGSPTYEQYF. CDR3 nucleotides: TGTGCTAGTGGTTTGGTACGAGGTAGCCCGACCTACGAGCAGTACTTC. The V call is TRBV12-5, the J call TRBJ2-7; no firm D call. Germline lookup yields CDR1 LGHNT and CDR2 FRNRAP. The CDR3 sequence is 16 residues long. V was clipped by 0 bases and J by 2 bases, with 14 bases between them. The full variable domain, with the rest looked up from reference TRBV12-5 and TRBJ2-7, is DARVTQTPRHKVTEMGQEVTMRCQPILGHNTVFWYRQTMMQGLELLAYFRNRAPLDDSGMPKDRFSAEMPDATLATLKIQPSEPRDSAVYFCASGLVRGSPTYEQYFGPGTRLTVT.

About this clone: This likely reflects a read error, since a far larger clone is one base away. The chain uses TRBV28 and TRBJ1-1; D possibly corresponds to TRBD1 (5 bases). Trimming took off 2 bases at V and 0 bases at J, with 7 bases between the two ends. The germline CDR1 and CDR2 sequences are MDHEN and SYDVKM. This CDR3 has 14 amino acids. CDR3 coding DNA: TGTGCCAGCAGTTTACGGGGGGTGAACACTGAAGCTTTCTTT. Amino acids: CASSLRGVNTEAFF.